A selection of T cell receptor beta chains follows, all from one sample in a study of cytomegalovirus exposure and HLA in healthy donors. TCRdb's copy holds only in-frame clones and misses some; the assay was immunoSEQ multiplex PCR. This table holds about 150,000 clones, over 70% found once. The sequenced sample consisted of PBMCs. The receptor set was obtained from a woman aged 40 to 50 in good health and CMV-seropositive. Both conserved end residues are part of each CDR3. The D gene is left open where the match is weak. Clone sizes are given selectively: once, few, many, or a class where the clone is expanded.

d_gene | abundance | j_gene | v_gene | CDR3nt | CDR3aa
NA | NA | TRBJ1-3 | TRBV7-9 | TGTGCCAGCAGCTTACCTACCTCTGGAAACACCATATATTTT | CASSLPTSGNTIYF
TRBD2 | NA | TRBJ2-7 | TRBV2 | TGTGCCAGCGAGGGACTAGCAAACGAGCAGTACTTC | CASEGLANEQYF
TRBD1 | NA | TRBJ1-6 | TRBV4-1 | TGCGCCAGCAGCCGGTCGGAAACCGGGACAGGGGGCTGGTCACCCCTCCACTTT | CASSRSETGTGGWSPLHF
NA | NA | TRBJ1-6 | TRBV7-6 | TGTGCCAGCAGCTTCGGTGCCAATAATTCACCCCTCCACTTT | CASSFGANNSPLHF
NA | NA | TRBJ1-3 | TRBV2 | TGTGCCAGCAGTGAACAGGTTCCTGGAAACACCATATATTTT | CASSEQVPGNTIYF
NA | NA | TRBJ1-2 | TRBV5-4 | TGTGCCAGCAGCTTTACGCCACAGACTAACTATGGCTACACCTTC | CASSFTPQTNYGYTF
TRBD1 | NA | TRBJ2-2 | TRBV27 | TGTGCCAGCAGTTTATCAGGGACAGGGGTTTGGGGTAACACCGGGGAGCTGTTTTTT | CASSLSGTGVWGNTGELFF
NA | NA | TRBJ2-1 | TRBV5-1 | TGCGCCAGCAGGAAGACCGGGACTCCGCCCTACAATGAGCAGTTCTTC | CASRKTGTPPYNEQFF
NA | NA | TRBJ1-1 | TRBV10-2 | TGCGCCAGCAGGGGCGGGAAGTTCGGCGCTGAAGCTTTCTTT | CASRGGKFGAEAFF
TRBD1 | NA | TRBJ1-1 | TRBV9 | TGTGCCAGCAGCGTTGGCCCTACAGGGGGCAGTGAAGCTTTCTTT | CASSVGPTGGSEAFF
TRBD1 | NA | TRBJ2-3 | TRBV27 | TGTGCCAGCGGTCCCCGGACAGGGGTAATGGCAGATACGCAGTATTTT | CASGPRTGVMADTQYF
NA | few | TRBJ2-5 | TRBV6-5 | TGTGCCAGCAGTAGGGGACTGGGGGTAGAGACCCAGTACTTC | CASSRGLGVETQYF
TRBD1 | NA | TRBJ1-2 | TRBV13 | TGTGCCAGCAGCCGGGACAGGCTGTCAAACTATGGCTACACCTTC | CASSRDRLSNYGYTF
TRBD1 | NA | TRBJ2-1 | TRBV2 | TGTGCCAGCAGTTCTCCCGGGACAGGGGTCAATGAGCAGTTCTTC | CASSSPGTGVNEQFF
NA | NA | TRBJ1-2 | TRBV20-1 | TGCAGTGCTAGATTTTCGTCGGGCTACACCTTC | CSARFSSGYTF
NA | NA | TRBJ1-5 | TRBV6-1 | TGTGCCAGCAGCCAGTGGGGGGATCAGCCCCAGCATTTT | CASSQWGDQPQHF
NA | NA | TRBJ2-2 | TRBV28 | TGTGCCAGCAGGCGAACGGGCACCGGGGAGCTGTTTTTT | CASRRTGTGELFF
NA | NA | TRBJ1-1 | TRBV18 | TGTGCCAGCTCACCAACCCCGCGGGGAGAAGCTTTCTTT | CASSPTPRGEAFF
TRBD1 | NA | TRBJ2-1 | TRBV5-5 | TGTGCCAGCAGCTACGCCGGGACAGGGATAAGCGATGAGCAGTTCTTC | CASSYAGTGISDEQFF
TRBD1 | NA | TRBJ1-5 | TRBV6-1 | TGTGCCAGCACCATGGGACAGAGCAATCAGCCCCAGCATTTT | CASTMGQSNQPQHF
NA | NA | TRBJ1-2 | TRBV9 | TGTGCCAGCAGCCTTAACTCGGGGTTTTATGGCTACACCTTC | CASSLNSGFYGYTF
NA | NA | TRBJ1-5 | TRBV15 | TGTGCCACCAGCAGAGATCCACCGGGACTGTTTAATCAGCCCCAGCATTTT | CATSRDPPGLFNQPQHF
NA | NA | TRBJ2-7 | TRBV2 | TGTGCCAGCAGTCAACTAGGATCCGAGCAGTACTTC | CASSQLGSEQYF
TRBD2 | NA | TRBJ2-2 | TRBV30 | TGTGCCTGGAGTGCTGGACTAGCGCGGACCGGGGAGCTGTTTTTT | CAWSAGLARTGELFF
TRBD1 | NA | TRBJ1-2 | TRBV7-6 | TGTGCCAGCAGCGCCGTGACAGGGCCTGGCTACACCTTC | CASSAVTGPGYTF
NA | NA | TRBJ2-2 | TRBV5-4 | TGTGCCAGCCTATCGAGGAACACCGGGGAGCTGTTTTTT | CASLSRNTGELFF
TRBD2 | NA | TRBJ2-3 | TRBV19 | TGTGCCAGTAGTATCTCGCCTAGCGGGCACACAGATACGCAGTATTTT | CASSISPSGHTDTQYF
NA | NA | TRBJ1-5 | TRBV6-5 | TGTGCCAGCAGCCGTCAGGGTGGGAGCAATCAGCCCCAGCATTTT | CASSRQGGSNQPQHF
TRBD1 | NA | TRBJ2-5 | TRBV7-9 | TGTGCCAGCAGCCCCGGGACAGTGGTGGAAGAGACCCAGTACTTC | CASSPGTVVEETQYF
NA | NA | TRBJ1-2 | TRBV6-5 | TGTGCCAGCAGTCAGACTCAGAGCTATGGCTACACCTTC | CASSQTQSYGYTF
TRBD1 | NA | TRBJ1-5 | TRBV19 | TGTGCCAGTAGCACCAAACAGGGGGCGAAAAGTCAGCCCCAGCATTTT | CASSTKQGAKSQPQHF
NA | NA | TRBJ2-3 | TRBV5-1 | TGCGCCAGCAGCCACCTGGCGGGAGATACGCAGTATTTT | CASSHLAGDTQYF
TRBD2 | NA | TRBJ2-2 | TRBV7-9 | TGTGCCAGCAGCTTAAGCGGGGGAAACACCGGGGAGCTGTTTTTT | CASSLSGGNTGELFF
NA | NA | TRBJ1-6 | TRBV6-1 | TGTGCCAGCAGTGAAGCGGGGGGGTCGGGATCACCCCTCCACTTT | CASSEAGGSGSPLHF
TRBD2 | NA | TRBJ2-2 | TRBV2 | TGTGCCAGCAGTGCCGGGGGGGCCTTCGGGGAGCTGTTTTTT | CASSAGGAFGELFF
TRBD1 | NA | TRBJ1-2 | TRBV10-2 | TGCGCCAGCAGTGAGTCGGGACAGGGGGCTCACGGCTACACCTTC | CASSESGQGAHGYTF
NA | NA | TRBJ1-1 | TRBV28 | TGTGCCAGCAGTTTCCGGGGAATAGGCACTGAAGCTTTCTTT | CASSFRGIGTEAFF
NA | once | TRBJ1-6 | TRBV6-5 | TGTGCCAGCAGTTACGTACAGAGAAATTCACCCCTCCACTTT | CASSYVQRNSPLHF
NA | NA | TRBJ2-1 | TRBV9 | TGTGCCAGCAGCAAAGGACTCGGGGTAAACAATGAGCAGTTCTTC | CASSKGLGVNNEQFF
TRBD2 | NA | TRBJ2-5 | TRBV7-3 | TGTGCCAGCAGCTTGAACGGGGGGGCTTTCGAGACCCAGTACTTC | CASSLNGGAFETQYF
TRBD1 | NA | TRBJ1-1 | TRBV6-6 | TGTGCCAGCAGTGACAGGGGGAGAGGATTGGCTGAAGCTTTCTTT | CASSDRGRGLAEAFF
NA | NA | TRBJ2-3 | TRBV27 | TGTGCCAGCAGTTTTAGGGACACACCATGGAGTGGCACAGATACGCAGTATTTT | CASSFRDTPWSGTDTQYF
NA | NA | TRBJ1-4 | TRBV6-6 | TGTGCCAGCAGTTCAGGGGCTGCATGGGAAAAACTGTTTTTT | CASSSGAAWEKLFF
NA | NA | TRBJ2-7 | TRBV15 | TGTGCCACCAGCAGAGAACTATCTTCCTACGAGCAGTACTTC | CATSRELSSYEQYF
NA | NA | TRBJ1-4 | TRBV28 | TGTGCCAGCAGTTTAGCGGGGCAGGTTAATGAAAAACTGTTTTTT | CASSLAGQVNEKLFF
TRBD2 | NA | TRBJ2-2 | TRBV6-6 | TGTGCCAGCAGTGGGGGGGTCGGGGAGCTGTTTTTT | CASSGGVGELFF
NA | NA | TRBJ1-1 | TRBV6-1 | TGTGCCAGCAGCACCGGGACTGGGAACACTGAAGCTTTCTTT | CASSTGTGNTEAFF
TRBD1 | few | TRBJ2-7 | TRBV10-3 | TGTGCCATCAGACCCGGGACAGGGTCCTACGAGCAGTACTTC | CAIRPGTGSYEQYF
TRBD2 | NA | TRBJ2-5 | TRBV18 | TGTGCCAGCTCCGGGACTAGCGGGGTTTCAGAGACCCAGTACTTC | CASSGTSGVSETQYF
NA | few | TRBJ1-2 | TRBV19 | TGTGCCAGTAGTCCCACCGACAGCTATGGCTACACCTTC | CASSPTDSYGYTF
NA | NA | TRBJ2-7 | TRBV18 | TGTGCCAGCTCACCGGGGGCAGGGACCTACGAGCAGTACTTC | CASSPGAGTYEQYF
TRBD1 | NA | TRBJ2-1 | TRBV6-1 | TGTGCCAGCAGTCCTGGACCGACAGGGTCGAATGAGCAGTTCTTC | CASSPGPTGSNEQFF
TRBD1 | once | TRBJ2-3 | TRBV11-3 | TGTGCCAGCAGCAAGGACAGGGAGGATACGCAGTATTTT | CASSKDREDTQYF
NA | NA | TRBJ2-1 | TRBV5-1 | TGCGCCAGCAGCGACGGGGGGCAACCTCACAATGAGCAGTTCTTC | CASSDGGQPHNEQFF
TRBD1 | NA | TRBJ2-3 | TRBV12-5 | TGTGCTAGTGGTCCGTGGACAGGGGGGGCTATCACAGATACGCAGTATTTT | CASGPWTGGAITDTQYF